This T cell receptor beta chain was sequenced during a study of blood T cell repertoires in COVID-19. The protocol was immunoSEQ multiplex PCR, while the TCRdb copy is restricted to in-frame clones and leaves out a portion. Among fewer than 350,000 clones, 75% to 90% were seen once, and the ten largest hold about 2.3%. Germline loops: CDR1 LGHDT, CDR2 YNNKEL (reference sequence). The CDR3 has 15 residues. V shed 0 bases and J shed 3 bases, with 12 bases lying between them. Material: PBMCs or T cells enriched from blood (not recorded which). This chain uses TRBV3-1 (or the pseudogene TRBV3-2) with TRBJ2-7, with D tentatively TRBD1 (5 bases). The receptor was isolated from a woman between 50 and 59 years old who had recovered from COVID-19. CDR3 bases: TGTGCCAGCAGCCAAGAGGCAGGGCTGAACTACGAGCAGTACTTC. It translates to CASSQEAGLNYEQYF.